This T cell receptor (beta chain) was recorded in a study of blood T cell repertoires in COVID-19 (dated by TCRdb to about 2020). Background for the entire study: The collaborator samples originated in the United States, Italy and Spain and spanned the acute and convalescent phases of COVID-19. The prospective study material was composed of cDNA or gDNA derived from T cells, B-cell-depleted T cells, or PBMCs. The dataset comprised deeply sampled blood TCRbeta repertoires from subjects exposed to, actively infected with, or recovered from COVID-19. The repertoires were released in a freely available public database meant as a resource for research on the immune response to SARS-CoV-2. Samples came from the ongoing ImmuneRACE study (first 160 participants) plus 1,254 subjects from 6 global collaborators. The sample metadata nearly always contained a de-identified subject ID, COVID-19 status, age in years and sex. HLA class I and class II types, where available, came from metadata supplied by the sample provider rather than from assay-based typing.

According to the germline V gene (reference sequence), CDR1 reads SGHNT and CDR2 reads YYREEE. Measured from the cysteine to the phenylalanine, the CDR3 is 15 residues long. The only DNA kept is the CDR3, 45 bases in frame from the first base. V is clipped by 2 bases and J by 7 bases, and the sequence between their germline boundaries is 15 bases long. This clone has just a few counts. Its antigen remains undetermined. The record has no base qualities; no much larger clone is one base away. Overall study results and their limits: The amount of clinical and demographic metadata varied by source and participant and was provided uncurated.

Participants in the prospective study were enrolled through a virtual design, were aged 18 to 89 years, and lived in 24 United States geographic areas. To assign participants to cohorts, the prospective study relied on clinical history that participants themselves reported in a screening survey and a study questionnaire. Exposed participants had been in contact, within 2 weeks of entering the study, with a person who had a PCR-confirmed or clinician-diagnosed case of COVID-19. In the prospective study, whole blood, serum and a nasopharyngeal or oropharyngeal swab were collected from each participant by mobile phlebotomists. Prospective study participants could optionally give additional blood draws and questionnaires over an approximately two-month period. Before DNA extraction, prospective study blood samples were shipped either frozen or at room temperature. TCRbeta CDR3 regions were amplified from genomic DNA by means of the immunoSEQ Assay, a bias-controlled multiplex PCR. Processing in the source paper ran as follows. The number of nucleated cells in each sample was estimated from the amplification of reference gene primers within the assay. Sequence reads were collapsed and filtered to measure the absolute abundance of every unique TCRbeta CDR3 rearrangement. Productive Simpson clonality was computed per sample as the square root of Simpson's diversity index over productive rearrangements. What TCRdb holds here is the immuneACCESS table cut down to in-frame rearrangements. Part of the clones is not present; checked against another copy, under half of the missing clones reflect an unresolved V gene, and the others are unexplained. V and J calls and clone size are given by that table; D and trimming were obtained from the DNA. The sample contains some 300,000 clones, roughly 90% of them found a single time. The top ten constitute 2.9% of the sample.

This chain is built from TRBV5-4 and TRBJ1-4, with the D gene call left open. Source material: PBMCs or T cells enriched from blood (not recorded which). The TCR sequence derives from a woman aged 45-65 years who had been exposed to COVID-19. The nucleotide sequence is TGTGCCAGCAGCTTAGGAGGGAATCGTGGTGAAAAACTGTTTTTT. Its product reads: CASSLGGNRGEKLFF.